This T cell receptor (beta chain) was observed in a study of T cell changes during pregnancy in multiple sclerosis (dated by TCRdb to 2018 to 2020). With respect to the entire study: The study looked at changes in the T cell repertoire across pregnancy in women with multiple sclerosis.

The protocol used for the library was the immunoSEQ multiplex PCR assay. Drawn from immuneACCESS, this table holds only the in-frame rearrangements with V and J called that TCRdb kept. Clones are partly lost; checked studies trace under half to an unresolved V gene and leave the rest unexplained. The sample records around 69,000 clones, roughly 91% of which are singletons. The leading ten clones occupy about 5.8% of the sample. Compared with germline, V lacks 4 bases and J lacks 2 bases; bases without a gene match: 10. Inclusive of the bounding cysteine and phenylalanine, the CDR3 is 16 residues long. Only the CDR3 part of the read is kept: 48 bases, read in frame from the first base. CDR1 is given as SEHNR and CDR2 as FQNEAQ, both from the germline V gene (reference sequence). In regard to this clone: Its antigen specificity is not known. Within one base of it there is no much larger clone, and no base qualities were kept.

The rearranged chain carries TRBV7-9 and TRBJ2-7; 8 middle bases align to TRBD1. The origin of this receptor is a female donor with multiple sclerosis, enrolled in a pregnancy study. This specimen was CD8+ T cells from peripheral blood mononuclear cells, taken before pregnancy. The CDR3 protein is CASSSHPGQEPYEQYF. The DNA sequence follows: TGTGCCAGCAGCTCTCATCCGGGACAGGAGCCCTACGAGCAGTACTTC.